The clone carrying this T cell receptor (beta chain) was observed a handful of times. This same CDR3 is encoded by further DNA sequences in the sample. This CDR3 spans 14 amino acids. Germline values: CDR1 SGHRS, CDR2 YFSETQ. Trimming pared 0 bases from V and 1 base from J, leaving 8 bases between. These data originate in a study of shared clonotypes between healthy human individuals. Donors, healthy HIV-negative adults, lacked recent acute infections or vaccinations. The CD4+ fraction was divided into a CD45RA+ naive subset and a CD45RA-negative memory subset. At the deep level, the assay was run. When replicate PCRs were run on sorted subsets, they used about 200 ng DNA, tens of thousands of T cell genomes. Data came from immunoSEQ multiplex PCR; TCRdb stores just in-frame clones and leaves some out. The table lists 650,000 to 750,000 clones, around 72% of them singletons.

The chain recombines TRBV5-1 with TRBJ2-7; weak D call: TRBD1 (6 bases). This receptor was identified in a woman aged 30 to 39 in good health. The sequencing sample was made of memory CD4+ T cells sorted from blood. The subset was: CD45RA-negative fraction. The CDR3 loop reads CASSLDRVSYEQYF. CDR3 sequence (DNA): TGCGCCAGCAGCTTGGACAGGGTGTCCTACGAGCAGTACTTC.